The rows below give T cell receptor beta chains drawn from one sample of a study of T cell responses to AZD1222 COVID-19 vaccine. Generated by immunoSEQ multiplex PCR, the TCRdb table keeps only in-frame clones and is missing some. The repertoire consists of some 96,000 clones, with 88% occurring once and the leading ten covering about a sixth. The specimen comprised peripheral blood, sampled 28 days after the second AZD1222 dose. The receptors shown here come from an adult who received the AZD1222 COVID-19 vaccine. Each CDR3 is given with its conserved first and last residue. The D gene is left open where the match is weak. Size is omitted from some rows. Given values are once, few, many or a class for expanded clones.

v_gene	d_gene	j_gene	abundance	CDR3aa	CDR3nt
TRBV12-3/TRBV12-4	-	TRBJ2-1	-	CASSPTRWYGLF	TGTGCCAGCAGCCCTACAAGATGGTATGGGCTCTTC
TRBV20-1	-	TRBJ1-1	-	CSATKGEGAFF	TGCAGTGCTACAAAGGGGGAGGGAGCTTTCTTT
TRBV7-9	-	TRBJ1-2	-	CASSSVAYGYTF	TGTGCCAGCAGCTCGGTCGCCTATGGCTACACCTTC
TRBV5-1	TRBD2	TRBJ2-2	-	CASSRSSGKAGELFF	TGCGCCAGCAGCCGCTCTAGCGGGAAGGCCGGGGAGCTGTTTTTT
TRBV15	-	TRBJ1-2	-	CATSRDNQAIGYTF	TGTGCCACCAGCAGAGATAACCAGGCCATTGGCTACACCTTC
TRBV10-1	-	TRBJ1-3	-	CASQKGPEAGNTIYF	TGCGCCAGTCAGAAAGGCCCCGAGGCTGGAAACACCATATATTTT
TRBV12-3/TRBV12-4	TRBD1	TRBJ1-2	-	CASSQGGWGYTF	TGTGCCAGCAGCCAGGGGGGTTGGGGCTACACCTTC
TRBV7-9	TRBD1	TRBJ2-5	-	CASSLGSGTGGEETQYF	TGTGCCAGCAGCTTAGGTAGTGGCACAGGGGGCGAAGAGACCCAGTACTTC
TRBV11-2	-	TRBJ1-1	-	CASSLDEGVGAFF	TGTGCCAGCAGCTTAGATGAGGGGGTGGGAGCTTTCTTT
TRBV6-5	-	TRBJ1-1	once	CASVGDRMNTEAFF	TGTGCCAGCGTCGGGGACCGGATGAACACTGAAGCTTTCTTT